The 29 T cell receptor beta chains in this list originate from one sample, sequenced in a study of shared clonotypes between healthy human individuals. TCRdb keeps only in-frame clones here, not all; method: immunoSEQ multiplex PCR. The table lists some 500,000 clones, 95% to 96% of them singletons, with about 0.06% in the top ten. Sequencing input: naive CD4+ T cells sorted from blood. The subset is: CD45RA+ positively selected. These receptors originate from a woman aged 25 to 45 in good health.

This chain uses TRBV29-1 with TRBJ2-3; 7 bases fit TRBD2. CDR1 is SQVTM, CDR2 ANQGSEA, per germline. This CDR3 is built from 11 residues. V was clipped by 7 bases and J by 9 bases; unmatched bases: 7. The CDR3, as DNA: TGCAGCGCCGGGGGGTGGGAGACGCAGTATTTT. It yields the protein CSAGGWETQYF.

The chain links TRBV6-1 to TRBJ2-7; D possibly corresponds to TRBD1 (6 bases). The V gene's germline CDR1 is MNHNS and CDR2 SASEGT. The CDR3 extends over 16 amino acids. Trimming took off 4 bases at V and 6 bases at J, with 22 bases between the two ends. The CDR3 region has the DNA TGTGCCAGCAGTGCCCCGGCCTCAGGGGCCCTGACCGAGCAGTACTTC. Protein: CASSAPASGALTEQYF.

This rearrangement joins TRBV4-2 to TRBJ2-5; D ambiguous. In germline, CDR1 is LGHNA, CDR2 YNFKEQ. There are 16 residues in the CDR3. The V end was cut by 1 base, the J end by 0 bases, with 12 bases between. The CDR3 DNA reads as TGTGCCAGCAGCCAAGGATCGGGCCGAGACCAAGAGACCCAGTACTTC. As protein: CASSQGSGRDQETQYF.

This sequence joins TRBV7-9 and TRBJ1-3; possibly TRBD1 for D (6 bases). CDR3 length equals 17 residues. Germline V gene data show CDR1 as SEHNR and CDR2 as FQNEAQ (reference sequence). V lost 0 bases and J lost 0, with 12 bases in between. The CDR3 protein is CASSLAGQSYSGNTIYF. Written as DNA, the CDR3 is TGTGCCAGCAGCTTAGCTGGACAGAGTTACTCTGGAAACACCATATATTTT. Full variable domain (rest looked up from reference TRBV7-9 and TRBJ1-3): DTGVSQNPRHKITKRGQNVTFRCDPISEHNRLYWYRQTLGQGPEFLTYFQNEAQLEKSRLLSDRFSAERPKGSFSTLEIQRTEQGDSAMYLCASSLAGQSYSGNTIYFGEGSWLTVV.

This clone appeared a single time. The rearrangement links TRBV6-5 to TRBJ1-4; D call uncertain. The ends were cut back, 0 bases at V and 14 bases at J, with 13 bases in the middle. The CDR3 runs 13 residues. In germline, CDR1 is MNHEY, CDR2 SVGAGI. The CDR3 nucleotides are TGTGCCAGCAGTTACTCGAATGGGATGGGTCTGTTTTTT. Encoded protein: CASSYSNGMGLFF.

This chain links TRBV28 with TRBJ1-5; D remains unclear. V was trimmed by 6 bases and J by 0 bases, leaving 15 bases between them. Germline CDR1 MDHEN, CDR2 SYDVKM. The CDR3 runs to 16 residues. CDR3 sequence reads: CASRVTSWDSNQPQHF. CDR3 nucleotides: TGTGCCAGCAGGGTAACTTCATGGGATAGCAATCAGCCCCAGCATTTT.

V is TRBV7-2 and J is TRBJ2-7, with 7 bases fitting TRBD2. There are 17 residues in the CDR3. Germline CDR1 and CDR2: SGHTA and FQGNSA. Trimming cost V 2 bases and J 1 base; bases outside gene matches: 11. The CDR3 here is CASSLWGRGVGSYEQYF. The CDR3 DNA reads TGTGCCAGCAGCTTATGGGGTCGGGGGGTCGGATCCTACGAGCAGTACTTC. Using reference TRBV7-2 and TRBJ2-7 for the parts outside the CDR3, the full variable domain is GAGVSQSPSNKVTEKGKDVELRCDPISGHTALYWYRQSLGQGLEFLIYFQGNSAPDKSGLPSDRFSAERTGGSVSTLTIQRTQQEDSAVYLCASSLWGRGVGSYEQYFGPGTRLTVT.

The chain employs TRBV5-1 and TRBJ2-1; D might be TRBD1 (6 bases). V lost 4 bases, J lost 1 base, and 9 bases lay in between. This CDR3 comprises 14 residues. The germline V gene encodes CDR1 SGHRS and CDR2 YFSETQ. This chain's CDR3 is CASSIGQSYNEQFF. The CDR3 nucleotides are TGCGCCAGCAGCATTGGACAGTCCTACAATGAGCAGTTCTTC. The whole variable domain, filled in from reference TRBV5-1 and TRBJ2-1, reads KAGVTQTPRYLIKTRGQQVTLSCSPISGHRSVSWYQQTPGQGLQFLFEYFSETQRNKGNFPGRFSGRQFSNSRSEMNVSTLELGDSALYLCASSIGQSYNEQFFGPGTRLTVL.

The V call is TRBV9, the J call TRBJ2-1; 11 positions agree with TRBD2. Germline V gene sequence: CDR1 SGDLS, CDR2 YYNGEE. The CDR3 has 16 amino acids. With V trimmed by 3 bases and J by 7 bases, 9 bases remained unmatched. CDR3 in DNA: TGTGCCAGCAGCGGTAGCGGGAGGGTGGCGCGAAATGAGCAGTTCTTC. Residues: CASSGSGRVARNEQFF.

The chain recombines TRBV19 with TRBJ2-5; perhaps TRBD1 as D (8 bases). CDR3 length: 16 amino acids. Per the germline V gene, CDR1 is LNHDA and CDR2 is SQIVND (reference sequence). With 4 bases removed from V and 2 bases from J, the gap between germline ends came to 17 bases. The CDR3 spells CASSKRTGREQETQYF. The CDR3 nucleotides read TGTGCCAGTAGTAAACGGACAGGGAGGGAACAAGAGACCCAGTACTTC.

CDR3: CASSLGLGTGSGEQYF. The CDR3 DNA is TGTGCCAGCAGCTTAGGCCTAGGGACAGGGTCGGGGGAGCAGTACTTC. The chain recombines TRBV7-2 with TRBJ2-7, with TRBD1 matching 9 bases. CDR1 is SGHTA and CDR2 is FQGNSA in the germline V gene. The CDR3 is made up of 16 amino acids. The J segment lost 7 bases and the V segment lost 1 base, leaving 11 bases of the junction unmatched. Variable domain in full (rest from reference TRBV7-2 and TRBJ2-7): GAGVSQSPSNKVTEKGKDVELRCDPISGHTALYWYRQSLGQGLEFLIYFQGNSAPDKSGLPSDRFSAERTGGSVSTLTIQRTQQEDSAVYLCASSLGLGTGSGEQYFGPGTRLTVT.

The chain joins TRBV19 to TRBJ2-1, with D possibly matching TRBD2 (5 bases). The germline V gene has CDR1 LNHDA and CDR2 SQIVND (reference sequence). The CDR3 is made up of 15 amino acids. The V gene lost 6 bases and the J gene lost 8 bases, with 20 bases spanning the gap. CDR3 DNA: TGTGCCAGTAGCCGGGGAGTTGAGGAGGTTCATGAGCAGTTCTTC. Translated, it gives CASSRGVEEVHEQFF.

V and J are TRBV6-1 and TRBJ2-7, with 7 nucleotides matching TRBD2. The germline V gene has CDR1 MNHNS and CDR2 SASEGT. The CDR3 contains 16 residues. After removal of 3 bases from V and 2 bases from J, the junction contained 10 bases not matched to a gene. CDR3 DNA: TGTGCCAGCAGTGACCCAGGGCTAGCGGCTCCCTACGAGCAGTACTTC. It is translated as CASSDPGLAAPYEQYF.

The chain employs TRBV7-2 and TRBJ1-2; no clear D gene. Trimming shortened V by 2 bases and J by 6 bases, and 10 bases separated the two germline ends. Germline CDR1 and CDR2: SGHTA and FQGNSA. The CDR3 is 13 residues long. The CDR3 is CASSLMERHGYTF. For the CDR3, the DNA is TGTGCCAGCAGCTTAATGGAGCGGCATGGCTACACCTTC.

The chain recombines TRBV30 with TRBJ2-4, with D unresolved. The germline gives CDR1 GTSNPN, CDR2 SVGIG (reference sequence). The CDR3 length is 14 residues. V was shortened by 0 bases and J by 2 bases, with 8 bases between the two germline ends. The CDR3 loop reads CAWSVGLSKNIQYF. The CDR3 nucleotides read TGTGCCTGGAGTGTAGGGCTGTCCAAAAACATTCAGTACTTC.

The chain links TRBV28 to TRBJ1-4; 7 bases fit TRBD1. The junction had 6 bases not matched to a gene; V was cut back by 6 bases and J by 8 bases. There are 13 residues in the CDR3. Germline loops: CDR1 MDHEN, CDR2 SYDVKM. The CDR3 DNA follows: TGTGCCAGCAGCCGGACAGGACAAGAAAAACTGTTTTTT. Encoded protein: CASSRTGQEKLFF.

The genes are TRBV30 and TRBJ2-3; the match to TRBD2 covers 8 bases. Trimming cost V 3 bases and J 5 bases; bases outside gene matches: 13. The CDR3 runs 16 residues. CDR1 and CDR2 (germline): GTSNPN, SVGIG (reference sequence). The CDR3 region has the DNA TGTGCCTGGAGGCAAGAAATAGCGGGGTACGGAGATACGCAGTATTTT. Translation: CAWRQEIAGYGDTQYF.

The CDR3 sequence is CASSISLGHYGYTF. Written as DNA, the CDR3 is TGTGCCAGCAGCATAAGTTTGGGGCACTATGGCTACACCTTC. The chain links TRBV19 to TRBJ1-2, with a possible D match to TRBD1 (5 bases). The ends were cut back, 9 bases at V and 3 bases at J, with 17 bases in the middle. The V gene's germline CDR1 is LNHDA and CDR2 SQIVND (reference sequence). This CDR3 spans 14 amino acids.

Concerning this clone itself: Relative to the germline gene, one junction end is altered; a read error may explain this. The chain is built from TRBV28 and TRBJ1-1, with a tentative D call TRBD1 (6 bases). The germline gives CDR1 MDHEN, CDR2 SYDVKM. The CDR3 length is 14 residues. The CDR3 DNA reads TGTGCCAGCAGCCTCGACAGGCCAAACACTGAAACTTTCTTT. The encoded protein is CASSLDRPNTETFF. Together with reference TRBV28 and TRBJ1-1, the CDR3 gives the full variable domain: DVKVTQSSRYLVKRTGEKVFLECVQDMDHENMFWYRQDPGLGLRLIYFSYDVKMKEKGDIPEGYSVSREKKERFSLILESASTNQTSMYLCASSLDRPNTETFFGQGTRLTVV.

The DNA of the CDR3 is TGTGCCAGCATTTCAGGGAAATCCATTGGTACTGAAGCTTTCTTT. Encoded protein: CASISGKSIGTEAFF. The chain joins TRBV28 to TRBJ1-1, with D possibly matching TRBD1 (5 bases). Germline V lookup: CDR1 MDHEN, CDR2 SYDVKM. This CDR3 region has 15 residues. The V gene lost 7 bases and the J gene lost 5 bases, with 20 bases spanning the gap. Looking up the rest from reference TRBV28 and TRBJ1-1 gives the full variable domain: DVKVTQSSRYLVKRTGEKVFLECVQDMDHENMFWYRQDPGLGLRLIYFSYDVKMKEKGDIPEGYSVSREKKERFSLILESASTNQTSMYLCASISGKSIGTEAFFGQGTRLTVV.

This chain links TRBV9 with TRBJ2-5; 10 bases agree with TRBD1. The CDR3 has 15 residues. V gave up 4 bases and J gave up 2 bases; unmatched junction bases: 5. Germline V lookup: CDR1 SGDLS, CDR2 YYNGEE. The CDR3 DNA sequence: TGTGCCAGCAGCTCATGGGACAGGGGTCAAGAGACCCAGTACTTC. It encodes CASSSWDRGQETQYF.

V and J are TRBV19 and TRBJ2-3; TRBD2 might be the D (7 bases). The V gene's germline CDR1 is LNHDA and CDR2 SQIVND (reference sequence). CDR3 size: 14 residues. V gave up 6 bases and J gave up 8 bases, with 18 bases separating them. The CDR3 region is CASSNTYREGTQYF. The CDR3 DNA sequence: TGTGCCAGTAGCAACACCTACAGGGAGGGTACGCAGTATTTT.

The chain uses TRBV21-1 and TRBJ1-2. TRBV21-1 is shown as a pseudogene. The CDR3 length is 14 residues. The CDR3 DNA sequence: TGTGCCAGCAGCAAATACGGCGGCGGCAATGGCTACACCTTC. Protein sequence: CASSKYGGGNGYTF.

The J gene is TRBJ1-2, the V gene TRBV28; 8 nucleotides match TRBD1. Germline V lookup: CDR1 MDHEN, CDR2 SYDVKM. Unmatched junction bases numbered 8, after V lost 4 bases and J lost 4 bases. The CDR3 totals 15 residues. In nucleotides, the CDR3 is TGTGCCAGCAGTTCGAATCCAGGGGGCATCTATGGCTACACCTTC. Its translation: CASSSNPGGIYGYTF.

The chain links TRBV6-5 to TRBJ2-2; 7 bases map to TRBD1. The germline V gene encodes CDR1 MNHEY and CDR2 SVGAGI. The CDR3 is 14 amino acids. V lost 2 bases to trimming and J lost 6 bases; unmatched junction nucleotides: 3. The CDR3 DNA is TGTGCCAGCAGTTACGACAGGGTATCCGGGGAGCTGTTTTTT. It codes for CASSYDRVSGELFF.

This clone was detected once. The rearrangement joins TRBV7-2 to TRBJ2-7; 8 bases map to TRBD2. CDR1 is SGHTA, CDR2 FQGNSA, per germline. V lost 5 bases to trimming and J lost 4 bases; unmatched junction nucleotides: 10. CDR3 size: 15 residues. CDR3 nucleotides: TGTGCCAGCAGCCCTTGGTCTAGCGGGTGGTACGAGCAGTACTTC. This gives the protein CASSPWSSGWYEQYF. Full variable domain (outside the CDR3, taken from reference TRBV7-2 and TRBJ2-7): GAGVSQSPSNKVTEKGKDVELRCDPISGHTALYWYRQSLGQGLEFLIYFQGNSAPDKSGLPSDRFSAERTGGSVSTLTIQRTQQEDSAVYLCASSPWSSGWYEQYFGPGTRLTVT.

This sequence joins TRBV5-1 and TRBJ1-4; TRBD1 might be the D (6 bases). Germline V gives CDR1 SGHRS, CDR2 YFSETQ. Trimming removed 0 bases at V and 3 bases at J, with 6 bases between. The CDR3 has 14 residues. The CDR3 coding sequence is TGCGCCAGCAGCTTGGGGGGGCCTAATGAAAAACTGTTTTTT. Translating it yields CASSLGGPNEKLFF. Supplemented by reference TRBV5-1 and TRBJ1-4, the full variable domain reads KAGVTQTPRYLIKTRGQQVTLSCSPISGHRSVSWYQQTPGQGLQFLFEYFSETQRNKGNFPGRFSGRQFSNSRSEMNVSTLELGDSALYLCASSLGGPNEKLFFGSGTQLSVL.

CDR3 residues: CASRETGRRGPQHF. CDR3 DNA sequence: TGCGCCAGCAGAGAGACAGGCCGACGCGGGCCCCAGCATTTT. V gene TRBV10-2 combines with J gene TRBJ1-5; D perhaps matches TRBD1 (6 bases). There are 14 residues in the CDR3. V lost 6 bases and J 9 bases, leaving 18 bases between the germline ends. Looked up from germline, CDR1 is WSHSY and CDR2 is SAAADI.

This clone has just a few counts. This chain uses TRBV28 with TRBJ1-1; D gene uncertain. CDR3 size: 12 residues. The germline gives CDR1 MDHEN, CDR2 SYDVKM. Deletions cut 5 bases from V and 1 base from J, with 5 bases between. CDR3 bases: TGTGCCAGCAGTGCTTCGAACACTGAAGCTTTCTTT. Its translation is CASSASNTEAFF.